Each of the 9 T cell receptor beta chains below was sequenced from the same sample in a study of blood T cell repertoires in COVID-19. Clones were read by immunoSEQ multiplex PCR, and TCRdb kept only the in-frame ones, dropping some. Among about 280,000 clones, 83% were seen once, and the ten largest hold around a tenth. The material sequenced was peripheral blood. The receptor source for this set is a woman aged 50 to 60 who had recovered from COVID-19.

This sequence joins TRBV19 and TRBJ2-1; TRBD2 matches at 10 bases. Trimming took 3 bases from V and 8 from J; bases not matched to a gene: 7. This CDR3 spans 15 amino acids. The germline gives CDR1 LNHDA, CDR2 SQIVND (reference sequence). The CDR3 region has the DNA TGTGCCAGTAGTATTCCTAGCGGGAGTGTTTATGAGCAGTTCTTC. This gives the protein CASSIPSGSVYEQFF. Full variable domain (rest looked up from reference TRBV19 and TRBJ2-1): DGGITQSPKYLFRKEGQNVTLSCEQNLNHDAMYWYRQDPGQGLRLIYYSQIVNDFQKGDIAEGYSVSREKKESFPLTVTSAQKNPTAFYLCASSIPSGSVYEQFFGPGTRLTVL.

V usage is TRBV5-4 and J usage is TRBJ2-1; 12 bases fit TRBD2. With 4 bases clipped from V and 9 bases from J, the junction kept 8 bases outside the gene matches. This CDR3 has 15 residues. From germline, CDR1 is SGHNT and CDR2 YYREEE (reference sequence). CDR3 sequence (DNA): TGTGCCAGCAGCCAACTAGCGGGAGGAACGGGTGAGCAGTTCTTC. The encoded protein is CASSQLAGGTGEQFF.

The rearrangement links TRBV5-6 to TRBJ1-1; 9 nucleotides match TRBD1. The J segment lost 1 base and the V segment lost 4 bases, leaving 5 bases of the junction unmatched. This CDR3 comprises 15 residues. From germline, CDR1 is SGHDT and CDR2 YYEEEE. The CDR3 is CASSMPDRGNTEAFF. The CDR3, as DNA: TGTGCCAGCAGCATGCCGGACAGGGGGAACACTGAAGCTTTCTTT.

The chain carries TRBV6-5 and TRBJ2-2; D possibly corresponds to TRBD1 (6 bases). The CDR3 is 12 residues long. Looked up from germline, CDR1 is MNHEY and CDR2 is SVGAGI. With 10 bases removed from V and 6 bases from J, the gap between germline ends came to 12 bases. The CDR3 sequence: CATIYRAGELFF. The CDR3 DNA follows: TGTGCCACCATCTACAGGGCCGGGGAGCTGTTTTTT.

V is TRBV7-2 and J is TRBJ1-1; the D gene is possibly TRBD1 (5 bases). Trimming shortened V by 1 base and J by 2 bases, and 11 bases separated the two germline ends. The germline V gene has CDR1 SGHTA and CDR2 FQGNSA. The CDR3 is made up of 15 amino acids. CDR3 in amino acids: CASSLEVGGNTEAFF. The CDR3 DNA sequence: TGTGCCAGCAGCTTAGAGGTGGGGGGTAACACTGAAGCTTTCTTT. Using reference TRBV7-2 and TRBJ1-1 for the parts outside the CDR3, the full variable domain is GAGVSQSPSNKVTEKGKDVELRCDPISGHTALYWYRQSLGQGLEFLIYFQGNSAPDKSGLPSDRFSAERTGGSVSTLTIQRTQQEDSAVYLCASSLEVGGNTEAFFGQGTRLTVV.

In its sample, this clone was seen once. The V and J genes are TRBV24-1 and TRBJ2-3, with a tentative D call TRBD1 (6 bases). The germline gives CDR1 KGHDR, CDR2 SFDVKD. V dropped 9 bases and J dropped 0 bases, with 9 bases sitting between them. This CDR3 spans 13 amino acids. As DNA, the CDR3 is TGTGCCACCGGGGGCCACAGCACAGATACGCAGTATTTT. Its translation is CATGGHSTDTQYF.

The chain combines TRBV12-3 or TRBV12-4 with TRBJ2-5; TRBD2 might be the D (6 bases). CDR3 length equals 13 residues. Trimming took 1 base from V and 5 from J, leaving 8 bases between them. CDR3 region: CASSLVGRETQYF. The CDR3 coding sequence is TGTGCCAGCAGTTTAGTGGGGAGGGAGACCCAGTACTTC.

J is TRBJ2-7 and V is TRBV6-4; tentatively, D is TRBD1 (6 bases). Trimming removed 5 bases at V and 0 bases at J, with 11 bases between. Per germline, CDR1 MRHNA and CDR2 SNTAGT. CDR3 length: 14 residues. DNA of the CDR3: TGTGCCAGCAGTCCAACAGGGAGCTCCTACGAGCAGTACTTC. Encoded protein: CASSPTGSSYEQYF.

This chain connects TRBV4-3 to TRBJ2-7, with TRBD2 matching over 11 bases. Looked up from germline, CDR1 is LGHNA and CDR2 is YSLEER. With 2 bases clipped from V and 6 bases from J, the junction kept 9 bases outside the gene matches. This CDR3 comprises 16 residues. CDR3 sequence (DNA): TGCGCCAGCAGCCAAACCGTACTAGCGGGAGAAAGCGAGCAGTACTTC. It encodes CASSQTVLAGESEQYF.